This T cell receptor (beta chain) was recorded in a study of blood T cell repertoires in COVID-19. Study details: The samples span acute and convalescent COVID-19 from the United States, Italy and Spain. The cDNA or gDNA used as material had been derived from T cells, B-cell-depleted T cells, or PBMCs.

Methods used by the authors: For nucleated cells, counts were estimated from reference gene primer amplification. Data came from immunoSEQ multiplex PCR; TCRdb stores just in-frame clones and leaves some out. That table furnishes V, J and clone size, whereas the DNA furnished D and trimming. The sample yields tens of thousands of clones, approximately 82% seen once. V dropped 1 base and J dropped 5; count of bases not matched to a gene: 5. Per the germline V gene, CDR1 is SGHKS and CDR2 is YYEKEE (reference sequence). The CDR3 spans 15 residues. This chain connects TRBV5-5 to TRBJ2-2; TRBD1 aligns across 7 bases. This TCR derives from a human donor in a cohort sampled during active COVID-19. Sequenced: peripheral blood. The CDR3 coding sequence is TGTGCCAGCAGCTTGTCGGGACAGACTACCGGGGAGCTGTTTTTT. Its protein is CASSLSGQTTGELFF.